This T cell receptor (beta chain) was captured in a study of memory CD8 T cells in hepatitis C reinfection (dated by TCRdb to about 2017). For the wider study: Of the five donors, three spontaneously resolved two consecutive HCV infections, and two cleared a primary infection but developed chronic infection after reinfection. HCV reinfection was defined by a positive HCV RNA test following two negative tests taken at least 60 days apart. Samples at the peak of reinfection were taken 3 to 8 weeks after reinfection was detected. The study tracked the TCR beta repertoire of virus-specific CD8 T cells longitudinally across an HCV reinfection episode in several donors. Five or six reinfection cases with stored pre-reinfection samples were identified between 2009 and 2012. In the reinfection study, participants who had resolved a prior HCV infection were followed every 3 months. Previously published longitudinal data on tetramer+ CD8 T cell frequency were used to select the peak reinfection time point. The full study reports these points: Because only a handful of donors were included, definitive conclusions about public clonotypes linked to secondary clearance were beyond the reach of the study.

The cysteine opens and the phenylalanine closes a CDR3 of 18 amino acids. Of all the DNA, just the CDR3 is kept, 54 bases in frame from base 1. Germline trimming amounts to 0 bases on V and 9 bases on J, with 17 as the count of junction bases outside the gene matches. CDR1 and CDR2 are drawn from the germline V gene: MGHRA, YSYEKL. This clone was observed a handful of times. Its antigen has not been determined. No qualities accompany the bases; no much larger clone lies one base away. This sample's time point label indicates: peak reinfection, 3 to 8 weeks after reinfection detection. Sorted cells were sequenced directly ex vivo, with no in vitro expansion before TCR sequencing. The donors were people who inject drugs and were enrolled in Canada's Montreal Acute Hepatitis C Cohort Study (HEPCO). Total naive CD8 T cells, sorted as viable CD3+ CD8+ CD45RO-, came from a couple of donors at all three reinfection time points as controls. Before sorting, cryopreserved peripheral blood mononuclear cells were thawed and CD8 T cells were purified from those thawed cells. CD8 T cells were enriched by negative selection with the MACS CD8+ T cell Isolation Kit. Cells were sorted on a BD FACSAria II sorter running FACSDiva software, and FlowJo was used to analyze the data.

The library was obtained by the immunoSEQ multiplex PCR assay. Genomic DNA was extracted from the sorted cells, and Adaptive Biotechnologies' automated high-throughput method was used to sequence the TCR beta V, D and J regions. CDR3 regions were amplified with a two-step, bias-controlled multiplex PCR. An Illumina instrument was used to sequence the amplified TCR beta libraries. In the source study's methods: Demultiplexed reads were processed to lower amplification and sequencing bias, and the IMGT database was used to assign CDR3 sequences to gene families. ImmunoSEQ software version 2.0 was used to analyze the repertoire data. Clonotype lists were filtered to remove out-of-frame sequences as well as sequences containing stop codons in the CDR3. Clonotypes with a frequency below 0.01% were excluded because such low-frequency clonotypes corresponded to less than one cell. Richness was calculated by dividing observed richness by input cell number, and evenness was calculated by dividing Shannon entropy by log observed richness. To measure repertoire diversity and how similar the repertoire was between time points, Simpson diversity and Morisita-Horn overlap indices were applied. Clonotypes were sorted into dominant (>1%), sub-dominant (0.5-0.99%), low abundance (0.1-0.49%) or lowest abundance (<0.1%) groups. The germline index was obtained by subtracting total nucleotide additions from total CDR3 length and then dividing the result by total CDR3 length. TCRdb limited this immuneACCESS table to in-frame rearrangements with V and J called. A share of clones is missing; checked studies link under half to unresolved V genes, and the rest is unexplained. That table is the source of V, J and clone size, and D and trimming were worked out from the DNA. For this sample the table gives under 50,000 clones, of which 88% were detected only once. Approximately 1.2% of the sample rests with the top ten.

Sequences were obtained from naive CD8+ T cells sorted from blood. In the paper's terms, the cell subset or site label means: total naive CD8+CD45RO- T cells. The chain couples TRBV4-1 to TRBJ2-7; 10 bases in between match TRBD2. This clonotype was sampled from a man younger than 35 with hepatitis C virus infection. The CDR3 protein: CASSQEWLAGASNFGQYF. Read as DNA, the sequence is TGCGCCAGCAGCCAAGAGTGGCTAGCGGGAGCAAGTAACTTCGGGCAGTACTTC.